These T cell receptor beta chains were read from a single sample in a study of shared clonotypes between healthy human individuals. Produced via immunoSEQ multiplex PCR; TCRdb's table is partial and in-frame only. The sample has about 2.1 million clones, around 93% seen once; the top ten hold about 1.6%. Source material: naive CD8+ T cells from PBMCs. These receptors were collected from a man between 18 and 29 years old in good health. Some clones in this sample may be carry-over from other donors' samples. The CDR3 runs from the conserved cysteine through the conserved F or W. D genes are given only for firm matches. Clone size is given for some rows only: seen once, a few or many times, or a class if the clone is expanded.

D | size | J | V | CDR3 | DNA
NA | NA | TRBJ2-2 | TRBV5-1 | CASSLAVTGNTGELFF | TGCGCCAGCAGCTTGGCGGTAACAGGGAACACCGGGGAGCTGTTTTTT
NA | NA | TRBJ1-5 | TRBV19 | CASSITPYSNQPQHF | TGTGCCAGTAGTATAACCCCGTATAGCAATCAGCCCCAGCATTTT
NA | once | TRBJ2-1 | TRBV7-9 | CASSLVGYNEQFF | TGTGCCAGCAGCTTAGTAGGGTACAATGAGCAGTTCTTC
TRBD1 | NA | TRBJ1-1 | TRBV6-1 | CASSEASGVIGTAGAEAFF | TGTGCCAGCAGTGAAGCTTCCGGGGTTATCGGGACAGCGGGCGCTGAAGCTTTCTTT
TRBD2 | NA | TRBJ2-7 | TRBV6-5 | CASSFTSGLSYEQYF | TGTGCCAGCAGCTTTACTAGCGGCCTCTCCTACGAGCAGTACTTC
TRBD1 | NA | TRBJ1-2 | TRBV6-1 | CASRGTGVGYTF | TGTGCCAGCAGAGGGACAGGGGTAGGCTACACCTTC
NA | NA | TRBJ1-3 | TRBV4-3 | CASSPWDNYSGNTIYF | TGCGCCAGCAGCCCCTGGGACAACTACTCTGGAAACACCATATATTTT
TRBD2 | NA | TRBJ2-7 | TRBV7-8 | CASSSLAGGTGEQWYF | TGTGCCAGCAGCTCATTAGCGGGAGGGACCGGGGAGCAGTGGTACTTC
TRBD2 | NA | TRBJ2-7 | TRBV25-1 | CASSVAGSSYEQYF | TGTGCCAGCAGTGTAGCGGGGAGCTCCTACGAGCAGTACTTC
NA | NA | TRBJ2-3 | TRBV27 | CASSPSVRVFTDTQYF | TGTGCCAGCAGTCCCTCGGTGAGGGTTTTCACAGATACGCAGTATTTT
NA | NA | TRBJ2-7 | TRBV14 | CASSQDTGPSYEQYF | TGTGCCAGCAGCCAAGATACGGGACCTTCCTACGAGCAGTACTTC
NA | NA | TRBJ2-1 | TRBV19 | CASSSRSGFSYNEQFF | TGTGCCAGTAGTTCGCGATCGGGATTCTCCTACAATGAGCAGTTCTTC
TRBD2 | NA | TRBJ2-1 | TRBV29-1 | CSVGTSGIGNEQFF | TGCAGCGTTGGAACTAGCGGGATTGGTAATGAGCAGTTCTTC
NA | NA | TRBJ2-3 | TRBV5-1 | CASSSGAEDTQYF | TGCGCCAGCAGCTCCGGGGCCGAAGATACGCAGTATTTT
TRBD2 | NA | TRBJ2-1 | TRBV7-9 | CASSLAGTRGDNEQFF | TGTGCCAGCAGCTTAGCGGGGACGCGGGGGGACAATGAGCAGTTCTTC
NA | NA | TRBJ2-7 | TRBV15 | CATSRAGIEQYF | TGTGCCACCAGCAGAGCGGGAATCGAGCAGTACTTC
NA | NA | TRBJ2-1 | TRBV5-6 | CASSRDTFYNEQFF | TGTGCCAGCAGCAGGGACACGTTTTACAATGAGCAGTTCTTC
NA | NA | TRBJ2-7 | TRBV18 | CASSRTDPTRKAEQYF | TGTGCCAGCTCACGTACCGATCCTACCCGAAAGGCCGAGCAGTACTTC
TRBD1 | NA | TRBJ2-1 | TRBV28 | CASRQGASYNEQFF | TGTGCCAGCAGACAGGGGGCGTCCTACAATGAGCAGTTCTTC
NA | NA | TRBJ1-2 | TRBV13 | CASSLGTNYGYTF | TGTGCCAGCAGCCTCGGTACTAACTATGGCTACACCTTC
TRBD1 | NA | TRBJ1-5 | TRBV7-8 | CASSLTGDGNQPQHF | TGTGCCAGCAGCTTAACAGGGGATGGCAATCAGCCCCAGCATTTT
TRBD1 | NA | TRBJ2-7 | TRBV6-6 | CASRLGTAFQDEQYF | TGTGCCAGCAGACTGGGGACAGCCTTCCAGGACGAGCAGTACTTC
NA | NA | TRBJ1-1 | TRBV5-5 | CASSLGAEAFF | TGTGCCAGCAGCCTGGGCGCTGAAGCTTTCTTT
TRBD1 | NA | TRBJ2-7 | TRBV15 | CATSGGQGWSYEQYF | TGTGCCACCAGCGGGGGACAGGGCTGGAGCTACGAGCAGTACTTC
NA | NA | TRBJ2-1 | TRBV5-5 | CASSAGSGHEQFF | TGTGCCAGCAGCGCCGGGAGTGGACATGAGCAGTTCTTC
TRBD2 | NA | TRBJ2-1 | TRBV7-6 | CASSLGRGSSNEQFF | TGTGCCAGCAGCTTAGGGCGCGGGAGTTCCAATGAGCAGTTCTTC
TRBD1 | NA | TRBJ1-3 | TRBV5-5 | CASSPRDRRVSGNTIYF | TGTGCCAGCAGCCCACGGGACAGGCGAGTTTCTGGAAACACCATATATTTT
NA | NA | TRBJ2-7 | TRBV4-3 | CASSQGTGRGHEQYF | TGCGCCAGCAGCCAAGGGACAGGGAGGGGTCACGAGCAGTACTTC